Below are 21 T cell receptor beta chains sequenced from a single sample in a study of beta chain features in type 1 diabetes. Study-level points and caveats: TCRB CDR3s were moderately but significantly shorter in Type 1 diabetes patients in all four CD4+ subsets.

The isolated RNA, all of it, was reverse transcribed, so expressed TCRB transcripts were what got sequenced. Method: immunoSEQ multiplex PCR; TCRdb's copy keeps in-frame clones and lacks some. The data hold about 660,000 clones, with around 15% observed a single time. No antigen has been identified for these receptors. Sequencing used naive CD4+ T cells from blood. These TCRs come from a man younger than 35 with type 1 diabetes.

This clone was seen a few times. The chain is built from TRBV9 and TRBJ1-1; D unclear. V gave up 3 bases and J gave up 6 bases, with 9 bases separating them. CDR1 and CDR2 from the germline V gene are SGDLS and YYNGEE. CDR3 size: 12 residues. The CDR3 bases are TGTGCCAGCAGCGGGGAGGGAGCTGAAGCTTTCTTT. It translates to CASSGEGAEAFF.

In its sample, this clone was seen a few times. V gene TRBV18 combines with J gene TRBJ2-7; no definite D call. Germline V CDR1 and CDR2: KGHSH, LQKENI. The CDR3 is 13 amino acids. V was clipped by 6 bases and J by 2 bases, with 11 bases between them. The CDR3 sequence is CASSHTTTYEQYF. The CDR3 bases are TGTGCCAGCTCGCACACCACCACCTACGAGCAGTACTTC.

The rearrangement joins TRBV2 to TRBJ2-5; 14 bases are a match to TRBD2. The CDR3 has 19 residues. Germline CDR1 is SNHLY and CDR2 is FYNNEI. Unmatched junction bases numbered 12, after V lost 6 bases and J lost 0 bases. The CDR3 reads CASRGYRTSGGRYQETQYF. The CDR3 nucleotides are TGTGCCAGCAGGGGTTACCGGACTAGCGGGGGGCGGTACCAAGAGACCCAGTACTTC. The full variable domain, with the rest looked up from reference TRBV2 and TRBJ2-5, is EPEVTQTPSHQVTQMGQEVILRCVPISNHLYFYWYRQILGQKVEFLVSFYNNEISEKSEIFDDQFSVERPDGSNFTLKIRSTKLEDSAMYFCASRGYRTSGGRYQETQYFGPGTRLLVL.

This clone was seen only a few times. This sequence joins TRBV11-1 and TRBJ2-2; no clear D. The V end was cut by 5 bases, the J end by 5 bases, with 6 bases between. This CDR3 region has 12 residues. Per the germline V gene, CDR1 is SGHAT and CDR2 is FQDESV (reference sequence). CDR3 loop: CASSRRTGELFF. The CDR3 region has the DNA TGTGCCAGCAGCAGAAGAACCGGGGAGCTGTTTTTT.

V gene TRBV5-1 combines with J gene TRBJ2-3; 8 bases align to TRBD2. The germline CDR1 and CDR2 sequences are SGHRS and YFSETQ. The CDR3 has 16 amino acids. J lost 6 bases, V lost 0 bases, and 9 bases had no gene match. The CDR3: CASSLAGSGGPDTQYF. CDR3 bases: TGCGCCAGCAGCTTGGCCGGGTCGGGAGGGCCTGATACGCAGTATTTT.

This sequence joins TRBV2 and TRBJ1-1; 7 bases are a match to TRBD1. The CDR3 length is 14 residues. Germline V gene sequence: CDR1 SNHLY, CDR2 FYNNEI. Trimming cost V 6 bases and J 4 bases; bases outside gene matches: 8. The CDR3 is CASRRGQSSTEAFF. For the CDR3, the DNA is TGTGCCAGCAGAAGGGGACAGTCGAGCACTGAAGCTTTCTTT.

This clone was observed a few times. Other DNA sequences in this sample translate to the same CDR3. The CDR3 bases are TGTGCCAGCAGCCAAGGGTCCTACGAGCAGTACTTC. Protein product: CASSQGSYEQYF. J is TRBJ2-7 and V is TRBV14; D uncertain. Germline V CDR1 and CDR2: SGHDN, FVKESK. Trimming shortened V by 1 base and J by 1 base, and 2 bases separated the two germline ends. This CDR3 has 12 amino acids.

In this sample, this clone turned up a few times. CDR3 amino acids: CASSLLTLGGEAFF. CDR3 nucleotide sequence: TGTGCCAGCAGTTTATTGACATTAGGGGGTGAAGCTTTCTTT. This chain uses TRBV27 with TRBJ1-1; TRBD1 might be the D (6 bases). Deletions cut 1 base from V and 7 bases from J, with 13 bases between. The CDR3 extends over 14 amino acids. CDR1 MNHEY and CDR2 SMNVEV come from the germline V gene (reference sequence).

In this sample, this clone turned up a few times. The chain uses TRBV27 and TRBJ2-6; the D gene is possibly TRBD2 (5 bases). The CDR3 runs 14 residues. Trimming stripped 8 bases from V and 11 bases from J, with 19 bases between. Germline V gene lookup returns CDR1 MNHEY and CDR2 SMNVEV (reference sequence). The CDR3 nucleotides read TGTGCCAGCCAGTTTTCGTCCGCGGGTCACGTCCTGACTTTC. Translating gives CASQFSSAGHVLTF. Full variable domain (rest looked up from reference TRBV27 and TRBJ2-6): EAQVTQNPRYLITVTGKKLTVTCSQNMNHEYMSWYRQDPGLGLRQIYYSMNVEVTDKGDVPEGYKVSRKEKRNFPLILESPSPNQTSLYFCASQFSSAGHVLTFGAGSRLTVL.

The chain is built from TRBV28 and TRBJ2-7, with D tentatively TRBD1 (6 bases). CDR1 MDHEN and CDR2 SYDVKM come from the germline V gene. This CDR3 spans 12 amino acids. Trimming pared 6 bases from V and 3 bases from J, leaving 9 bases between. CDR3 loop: CASRQGLYEQYF. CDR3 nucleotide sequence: TGTGCCAGCAGGCAGGGGCTCTACGAGCAGTACTTC.

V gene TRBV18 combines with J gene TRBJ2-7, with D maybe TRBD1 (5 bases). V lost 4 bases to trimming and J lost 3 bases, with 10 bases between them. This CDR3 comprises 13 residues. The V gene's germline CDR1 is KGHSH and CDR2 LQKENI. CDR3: CASSLLDSYEQYF. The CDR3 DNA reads TGTGCCAGCTCACTCCTCGACAGCTACGAGCAGTACTTC.

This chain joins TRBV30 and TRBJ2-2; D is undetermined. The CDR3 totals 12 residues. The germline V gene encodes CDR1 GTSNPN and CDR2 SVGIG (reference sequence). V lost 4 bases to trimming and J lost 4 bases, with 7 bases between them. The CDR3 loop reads CAWIVGTGELFF. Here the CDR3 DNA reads TGTGCCTGGATTGTAGGCACCGGGGAGCTGTTTTTT.

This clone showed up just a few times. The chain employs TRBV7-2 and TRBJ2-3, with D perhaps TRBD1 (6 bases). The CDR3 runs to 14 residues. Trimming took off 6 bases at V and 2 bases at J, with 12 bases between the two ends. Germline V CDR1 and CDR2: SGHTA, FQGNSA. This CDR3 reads CASSYNRATDTQYF. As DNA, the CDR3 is TGTGCCAGCAGTTACAACAGGGCCACAGATACGCAGTATTTT.

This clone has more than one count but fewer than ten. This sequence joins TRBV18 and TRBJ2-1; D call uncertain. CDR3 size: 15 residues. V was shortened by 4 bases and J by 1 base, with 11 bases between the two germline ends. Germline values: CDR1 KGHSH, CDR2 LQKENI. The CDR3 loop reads CASSLLKGSYNEQFF. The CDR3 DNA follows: TGTGCCAGCTCACTCCTAAAAGGGTCCTACAATGAGCAGTTCTTC.

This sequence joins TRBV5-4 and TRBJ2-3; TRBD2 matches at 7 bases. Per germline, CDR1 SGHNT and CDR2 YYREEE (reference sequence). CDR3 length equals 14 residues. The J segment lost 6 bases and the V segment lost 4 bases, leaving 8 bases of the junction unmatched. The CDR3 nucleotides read TGTGCCAGCAGCCCCGCCTTTAGCGGGGATACGCAGTATTTT. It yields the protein CASSPAFSGDTQYF.

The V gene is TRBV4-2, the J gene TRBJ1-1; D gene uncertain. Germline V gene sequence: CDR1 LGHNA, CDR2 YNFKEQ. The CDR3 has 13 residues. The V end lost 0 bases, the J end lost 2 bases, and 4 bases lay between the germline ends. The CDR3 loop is CASSQDYNTEAFF. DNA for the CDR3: TGTGCCAGCAGCCAAGATTATAACACTGAAGCTTTCTTT.

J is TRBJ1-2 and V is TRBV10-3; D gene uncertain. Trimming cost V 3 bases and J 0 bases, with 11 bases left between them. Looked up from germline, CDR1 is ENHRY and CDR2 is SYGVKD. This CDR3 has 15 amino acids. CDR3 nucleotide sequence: TGTGCCATCAGTGATCGGGCAGAAGCTAACTATGGCTACACCTTC. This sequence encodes CAISDRAEANYGYTF.

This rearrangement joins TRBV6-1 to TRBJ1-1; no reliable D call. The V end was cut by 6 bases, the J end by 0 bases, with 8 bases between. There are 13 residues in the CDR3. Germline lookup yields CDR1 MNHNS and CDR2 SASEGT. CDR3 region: CASRGFMNTEAFF. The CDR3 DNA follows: TGTGCCAGCAGGGGGTTCATGAACACTGAAGCTTTCTTT.

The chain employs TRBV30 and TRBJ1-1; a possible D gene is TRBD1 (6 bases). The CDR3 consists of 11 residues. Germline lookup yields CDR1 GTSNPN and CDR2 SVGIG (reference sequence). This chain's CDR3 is CAMTGNTEAFF. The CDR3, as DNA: TGTGCTATGACAGGGAACACTGAAGCTTTCTTT.

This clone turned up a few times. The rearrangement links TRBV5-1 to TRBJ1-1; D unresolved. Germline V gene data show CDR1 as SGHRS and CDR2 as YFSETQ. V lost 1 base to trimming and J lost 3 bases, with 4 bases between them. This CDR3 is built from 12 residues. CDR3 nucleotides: TGCGCCAGCAGCTTGAGGGACACTGAAGCTTTCTTT. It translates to CASSLRDTEAFF.

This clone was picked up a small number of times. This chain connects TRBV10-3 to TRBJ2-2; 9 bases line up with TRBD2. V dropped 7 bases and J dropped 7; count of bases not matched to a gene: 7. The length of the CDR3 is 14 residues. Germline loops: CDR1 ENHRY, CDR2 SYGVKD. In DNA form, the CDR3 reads TGTGCCATCAAGGCGGGAGGGCCGAACGGGGAGCTGTTTTTT. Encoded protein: CAIKAGGPNGELFF.